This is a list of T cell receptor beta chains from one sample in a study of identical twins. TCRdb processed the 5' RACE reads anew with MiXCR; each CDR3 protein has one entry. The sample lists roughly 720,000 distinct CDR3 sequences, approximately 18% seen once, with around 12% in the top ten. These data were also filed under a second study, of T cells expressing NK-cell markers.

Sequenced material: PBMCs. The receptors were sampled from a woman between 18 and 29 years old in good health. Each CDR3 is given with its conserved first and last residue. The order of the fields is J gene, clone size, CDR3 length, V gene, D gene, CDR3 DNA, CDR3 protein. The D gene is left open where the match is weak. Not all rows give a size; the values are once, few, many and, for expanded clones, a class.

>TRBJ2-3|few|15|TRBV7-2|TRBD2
TGTGCCAGCAGCTTAAATAGCGGGAGAGGGGATACGCAGTATTTT
CASSLNSGRGDTQYF
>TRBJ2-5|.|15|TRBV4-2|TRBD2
TGTGCCAGCAGCCAACAACTAGCGACCCAAGAGACCCAGTACTTC
CASSQQLATQETQYF
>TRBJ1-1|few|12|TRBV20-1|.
TGCAGTGCTATTTCCGGGACATTCAAAGCTTTCTTT
CSAISGTFKAFF
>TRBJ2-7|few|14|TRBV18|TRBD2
TGTGCCAGCTCAGCGCCTAGCGGCCCTGCTCAGCAGTACTTC
CASSAPSGPAQQYF
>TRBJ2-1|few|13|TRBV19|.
TGTGCCAGTAGTATGAGGACCCACAATGAGCAGTTCTTC
CASSMRTHNEQFF
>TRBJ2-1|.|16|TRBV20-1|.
TGCTGTGCCCATACGTCCCCCGGCGTCGGGGGCGCTGAGCAGTTCTTC
CCAHTSPGVGGAEQFF
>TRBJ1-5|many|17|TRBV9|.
TGTGCCAGCAGCGCTCGGACAGCAACCCATAGCAATCAGCCCCAGCATTTT
CASSARTATHSNQPQHF
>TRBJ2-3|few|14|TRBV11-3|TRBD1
TGTGCCAGCAGCAAGGGACAGAGGATTGATACGCAGTATTTT
CASSKGQRIDTQYF
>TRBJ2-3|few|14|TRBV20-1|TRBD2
TGCAGTCTCAGGGTAGCGGGGGTGACAGATACGCAGTATTTT
CSLRVAGVTDTQYF
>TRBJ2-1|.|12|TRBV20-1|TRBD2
TGCAGTGCCCCCTCAGGGACTAGCGGGCTTTTCTTC
CSAPSGTSGLFF
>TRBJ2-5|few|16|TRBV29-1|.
TGCAGCGTTGACGTTCTCGGAGGGGCCTTTCAAGAGACCCAGTACTTC
CSVDVLGGAFQETQYF
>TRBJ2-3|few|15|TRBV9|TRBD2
TGTGCCAGCAGCGTAGCGGGAGGGGGGGCAGATACGCAGTATTTT
CASSVAGGGADTQYF
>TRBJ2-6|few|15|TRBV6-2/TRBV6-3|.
TGTGCCAGCTTACCCCGGACGTCCGGGGCCAACGTCCTGACTTTC
CASLPRTSGANVLTF
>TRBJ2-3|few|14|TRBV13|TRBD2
TGTGCCACCCGACTAGCGGGGGGGCGGGATACGCAGTATTTT
CATRLAGGRDTQYF
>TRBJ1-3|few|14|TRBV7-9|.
TGTGCCAGCAGCTTTCTCAGGGCTGGAAACACCATATATTTT
CASSFLRAGNTIYF
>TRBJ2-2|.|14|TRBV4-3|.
TGCGCCAGCAGCCAAGAATGGGGCCCCGGGGAGCTGTTTTTT
CASSQEWGPGELFF
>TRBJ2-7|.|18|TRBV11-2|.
TGTGCCAGCAGCTTAGAGCAGGGGCCTTTTCTTAGCTCCTACGAGCAGTACTTC
CASSLEQGPFLSSYEQYF
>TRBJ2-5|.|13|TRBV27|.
TGTGCCAGCAGTTGGGGGGAGCTCGAGACCCAGTACTTC
CASSWGELETQYF
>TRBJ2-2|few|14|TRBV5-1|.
TGCGCCAGCAGCGATCGGAAGAACACCGGGGAGCTGTTTTTT
CASSDRKNTGELFF
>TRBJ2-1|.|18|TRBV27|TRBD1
TGTGCCAGCAGTTTGAGGGGGCATCAGGGTATCACCTACAATGAGCAGTTCTTC
CASSLRGHQGITYNEQFF
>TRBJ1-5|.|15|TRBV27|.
TGTGCCAGCAGTTTATCTCCGGGTAGCAATCAGCCCCAGCATTTT
CASSLSPGSNQPQHF
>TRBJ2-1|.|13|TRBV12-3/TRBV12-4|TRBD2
TGTGCCAGCAGTTCGATAGCGGGGGGGCTGCAGTTCTTC
CASSSIAGGLQFF
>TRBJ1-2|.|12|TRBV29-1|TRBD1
TGCAGCGTGGCTGACAGGGGCTATGGCTACACCTTC
CSVADRGYGYTF
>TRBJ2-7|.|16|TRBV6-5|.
TGTGCCAGCAGTTCTCCGACCCAGTCCCCCCTCTACGAGCAGTACTTC
CASSSPTQSPLYEQYF
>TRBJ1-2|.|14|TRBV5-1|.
TGCGCCAGCAGCCCTAATATGGGCAGGGGCGGCTACACCTTC
CASSPNMGRGGYTF
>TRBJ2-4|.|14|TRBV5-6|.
TGTGCCAGCAGCTGGGGGAGTGTAGGGAACATTCAGTACTTC
CASSWGSVGNIQYF
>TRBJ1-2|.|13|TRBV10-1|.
TGCGCCAGCAGTGAGACGACTAACTATGGCTACACCTTC
CASSETTNYGYTF
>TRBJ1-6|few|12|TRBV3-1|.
TGTGCCAGCAGCCACTACGGGTCACCCCTCCACTTT
CASSHYGSPLHF
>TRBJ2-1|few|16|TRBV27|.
TGTGCCAGCAGTTTATCGAGGCGGAGCTCCTACAATGAGCAGTTCTTC
CASSLSRRSSYNEQFF
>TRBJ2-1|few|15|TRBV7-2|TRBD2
TGTGCCAGCAGCGGGACTAGCGGGATTTACAATGAGCAGTTCTTC
CASSGTSGIYNEQFF
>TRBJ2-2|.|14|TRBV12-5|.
TGTGCTAGTGGTTTGGTACTGGCCTCCGGGGAGCTGTTTTTT
CASGLVLASGELFF
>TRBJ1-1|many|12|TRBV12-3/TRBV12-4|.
TGTGCCAGCAGGCAGGGGTTCGCTGAAGCTTTCTTT
CASRQGFAEAFF
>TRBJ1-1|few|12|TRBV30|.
TGTGCCTGGAGTGTACGGGGCCGAGAAGCTTTCTTT
CAWSVRGREAFF
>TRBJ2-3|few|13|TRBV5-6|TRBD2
TGTGCCAGCAGGTGGCGGGGGTCAGATACGCAGTATTTT
CASRWRGSDTQYF
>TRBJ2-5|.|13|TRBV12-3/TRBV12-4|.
TGTGCCAGCAGTTTACAAGAAGGAGAGACCCAGTACTTC
CASSLQEGETQYF
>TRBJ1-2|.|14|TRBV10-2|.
TGCGCCAGCAGTGAGGAAGGGGACCCCTATGGCTACACCTTC
CASSEEGDPYGYTF
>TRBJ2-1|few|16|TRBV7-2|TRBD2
TGTGCCAGCAGCTTCGTGACTAGCGGGGGGCCCTTTGAGCAGTTCTTC
CASSFVTSGGPFEQFF
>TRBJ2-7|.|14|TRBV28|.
TGTGCCAGCAATCCCGGTTTACGACCCGGCGAGCAGTACTTC
CASNPGLRPGEQYF
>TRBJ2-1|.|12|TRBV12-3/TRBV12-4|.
TGTGCCAGCAGTCCTATGCCGGATGAGCAGTTCTTC
CASSPMPDEQFF
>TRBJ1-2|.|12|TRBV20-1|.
TGCAGTGCTAGAGATAAGGGGTATGGCTACACCTTC
CSARDKGYGYTF
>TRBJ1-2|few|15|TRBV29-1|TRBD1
TGCAGCGTTCTTCAGGGGGTAGGGGGGAACTATGGCTACACCTTC
CSVLQGVGGNYGYTF
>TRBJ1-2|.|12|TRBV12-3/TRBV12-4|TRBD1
TGTGCCATCTACAGGGGATACTATGGCTACACCTTC
CAIYRGYYGYTF
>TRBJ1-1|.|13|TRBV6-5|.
TGTGCCAGCAGTTACGGCCGATACACTGAAGCTTTCTTT
CASSYGRYTEAFF
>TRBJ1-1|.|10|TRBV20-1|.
TGCGGGGTATCGCGGCAGGAAGCTTTCTTT
CGVSRQEAFF
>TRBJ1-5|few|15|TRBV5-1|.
TGCGCCAGCAGCCCCCGGACTGGGAGTAATCAGCCCCAGCATTTT
CASSPRTGSNQPQHF
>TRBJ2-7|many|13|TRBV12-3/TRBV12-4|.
TGTGCCAGCAGTTTCGGGGACACCTACGAGCAGTACTTC
CASSFGDTYEQYF
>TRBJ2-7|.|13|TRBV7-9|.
TGTGCCAGCAGCCGCTCCCCCACCTACGAGCAGTACTTC
CASSRSPTYEQYF
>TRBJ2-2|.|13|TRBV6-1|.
TGTGCCAGCAGTGAAGGACCCCCCGGGGAGCTGTTTTTT
CASSEGPPGELFF
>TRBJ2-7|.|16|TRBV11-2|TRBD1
TGTGCCAGCAGCTTAAGTTACGGGACAGGGCCCTACGAGCAGTACTTC
CASSLSYGTGPYEQYF